This passage covers 28 T cell receptor beta chains from one sample sequenced in a study of a mutant IDH1 vaccine in newly diagnosed glioma. Only in-frame clones appear in the TCRdb table, and some are missing; sequencing was by immunoSEQ multiplex PCR. The sample lists around 57,000 clones, approximately 89% seen once, with roughly 2.1% in the top ten. Sample time point: week 11, during vaccination. Each dose delivered 300 ug of mutant IDH1 20-mer peptide subcutaneously with imiquimod. Their target antigens are unknown. The input for sequencing was PBMCs, taken from a glioma patient whose treatment included an IDH1 peptide vaccine. The receptors were sampled from a man between 40 and 49 years old with glioma.

The chain is built from TRBV28 and TRBJ2-2, with 9 bases that match TRBD2. With 2 bases clipped from V and 2 bases from J, the junction kept 0 bases outside the gene matches. Germline loops: CDR1 MDHEN, CDR2 SYDVKM. The CDR3 spans 15 residues. The chain's CDR3 is CASSLLAGNTGELFF. The CDR3 DNA reads as TGTGCCAGCAGTTTACTAGCGGGAAACACCGGGGAGCTGTTTTTT. Together with reference TRBV28 and TRBJ2-2, the CDR3 gives the full variable domain: DVKVTQSSRYLVKRTGEKVFLECVQDMDHENMFWYRQDPGLGLRLIYFSYDVKMKEKGDIPEGYSVSREKKERFSLILESASTNQTSMYLCASSLLAGNTGELFFGEGSRLTVL.

The rearrangement joins TRBV2 to TRBJ1-5; D is unresolved. V lost 3 bases and J 0 bases, leaving 9 bases between the germline ends. Germline V CDR1 and CDR2: SNHLY, FYNNEI. This CDR3 has 15 amino acids. The DNA for the CDR3 is TGTGCCAGCAGTGACCGGAGCTATAGCAATCAGCCCCAGCATTTT. Protein: CASSDRSYSNQPQHF. The entire variable domain, with the rest obtained from reference TRBV2 and TRBJ1-5, is as follows: EPEVTQTPSHQVTQMGQEVILRCVPISNHLYFYWYRQILGQKVEFLVSFYNNEISEKSEIFDDQFSVERPDGSNFTLKIRSTKLEDSAMYFCASSDRSYSNQPQHFGDGTRLSIL.

This chain joins TRBV5-5 and TRBJ2-6, with D hard to call. Germline V gene lookup returns CDR1 SGHKS and CDR2 YYEKEE (reference sequence). Trimming stripped 6 bases from V and 2 bases from J, with 9 bases between. The length of the CDR3 is 14 residues. The CDR3 DNA sequence: TGTGCCAGCAATCAGGATCCTGGGGCCAACGTCCTGACTTTC. It encodes CASNQDPGANVLTF.

V gene TRBV10-3 combines with J gene TRBJ1-4; 8 bases line up with TRBD1. The CDR3 contains 14 residues. Trimming took 10 bases from V and 2 from J; bases not matched to a gene: 6. Germline values: CDR1 ENHRY, CDR2 SYGVKD. CDR3: CATWTGLTNEKLFF. CDR3 bases: TGTGCCACCTGGACAGGGCTCACTAATGAAAAACTGTTTTTT.

The DNA of the CDR3 is TGTGCCAGCAGCGTTAGGACTAGCGGGAGTATAGATACGCAGTATTTT. It encodes CASSVRTSGSIDTQYF. The chain uses TRBV9 and TRBJ2-3; 13 bases map to TRBD2. J gave up 5 bases and V 2 bases, and 5 bases lay outside the gene matches. CDR1 is SGDLS and CDR2 is YYNGEE in the germline V gene. The CDR3 length is 16 residues.

J is TRBJ2-3 and V is TRBV19; D unresolved. The V end lost 5 bases, the J end lost 1 base, and 7 bases lay between the germline ends. Germline CDR1 is LNHDA and CDR2 is SQIVND (reference sequence). The length of the CDR3 is 13 residues. This chain's CDR3 is CASSLSGTDTQYF. CDR3 nucleotide sequence: TGTGCCAGTAGTCTATCGGGCACAGATACGCAGTATTTT. Based on the CDR3 plus reference TRBV19 and TRBJ2-3, the full variable domain is DGGITQSPKYLFRKEGQNVTLSCEQNLNHDAMYWYRQDPGQGLRLIYYSQIVNDFQKGDIAEGYSVSREKKESFPLTVTSAQKNPTAFYLCASSLSGTDTQYFGPGTRLTVL.

The J gene is TRBJ2-2, the V gene TRBV6-6; maybe TRBD2 (7 bases). This CDR3 has 14 amino acids. Germline lookup yields CDR1 MNHNY and CDR2 SVGAGI (reference sequence). V was cut by 2 bases and J by 4 bases, with 8 bases left in between. The CDR3 region is CASSYRGGTGELFF. The DNA of the CDR3 is TGTGCCAGCAGTTACAGGGGGGGCACCGGGGAGCTGTTTTTT.

V and J are TRBV4-1 and TRBJ1-3; D not certain. CDR1 and CDR2 from the germline V gene are MGHRA and YSYEKL. Trimming removed 2 bases at V and 4 bases at J, with 3 bases between. This CDR3 contains 12 residues. CDR3 protein: CASSQRGNTIYF. CDR3 sequence (DNA): TGCGCCAGCAGCCAAAGGGGAAACACCATATATTTT.

The chain joins TRBV6-6 to TRBJ1-1; D call uncertain. Trimming removed 6 bases at V and 2 bases at J, with 10 bases between. CDR1 MNHNY and CDR2 SVGAGI come from the germline V gene (reference sequence). This CDR3 is built from 13 residues. DNA for the CDR3: TGTGCCAGCAGCTTAGAGAAAAACACTGAAGCTTTCTTT. This sequence encodes CASSLEKNTEAFF.

This chain links TRBV7-2 with TRBJ2-5, with 11 bases lining up with TRBD2. Germline CDR1 reads SGHTA; CDR2 reads FQGNSA. Trimming removed 5 bases from V and 3 bases from J; junction bases left unmatched: 8. The CDR3 extends over 16 amino acids. The CDR3 DNA is TGTGCCAGCAGCCAGTGGGGACTAGCGGTTAAAGAGACCCAGTACTTC. It yields the protein CASSQWGLAVKETQYF.

V and J are TRBV12-2 and TRBJ2-3; the DNA was not compared with TRBD2, the D call given in the table. TRBV12-2 is marked as a pseudogene. There are 21 residues in the CDR3. The CDR3 reads CASRPPPSSGRARVRTDTQYF. The DNA for the CDR3 is TGTGCAAGTCGCCCACCCCCATCTAGCGGGAGGGCCAGGGTGCGTACAGATACGCAGTATTTT.

The chain joins TRBV19 to TRBJ1-2, with TRBD1 identical over 7 bases. The CDR3 is 17 amino acids. The V and J ends lost 5 bases and 1 base, in that order; junction bases with no gene match: 13. Germline CDR1 and CDR2: LNHDA and SQIVND (reference sequence). The CDR3 here is CASSPLGTVRVNYGYTF. The CDR3 DNA follows: TGTGCCAGTAGTCCTCTGGGGACAGTGCGGGTTAACTATGGCTACACCTTC.

The V gene is TRBV19, the J gene TRBJ2-1, with TRBD2 matching 8 bases. CDR1 is LNHDA and CDR2 is SQIVND in the germline V gene (reference sequence). The CDR3 is made up of 15 amino acids. The trim removed 4 bases at V and 1 base at J, leaving 3 bases unmatched. The CDR3 DNA reads TGTGCCAGTAGTAGGGCTAGCGGGTCCTACAATGAGCAGTTCTTC. This translates into CASSRASGSYNEQFF.

This chain uses TRBV6-5 with TRBJ2-5, with a weak D call TRBD1 (6 bases). The DNA end lines up better with TRBJ2-7; the J call may be wrong. Germline CDR1 MNHEY, CDR2 SVGAGI. The CDR3 is 13 amino acids. Written as DNA, the CDR3 is TGTGCCAGCAGTCGGGACAAAATCTACGAGCAGTACTTC. Its protein is CASSRDKIYEQYF.

J is TRBJ2-2 and V is TRBV2; D is unresolved. With 3 bases removed from V and 5 bases from J, the gap between germline ends came to 7 bases. The CDR3 has 13 residues. Germline V gives CDR1 SNHLY, CDR2 FYNNEI. This CDR3 is CASSDQTTGELFF. As DNA, the CDR3 is TGTGCCAGCAGTGATCAGACTACCGGGGAGCTGTTTTTT.

In its sample, this clone was seen once. The gene calls are TRBV7-9 and TRBJ1-1; 8 positions agree with TRBD1. The CDR3 length is 15 residues. CDR1 SEHNR and CDR2 FQNEAQ come from the germline V gene (reference sequence). Losses at the gene ends were 1 base for V and 4 bases for J; bases not matched to a gene: 5. CDR3 sequence (DNA): TGTGCCAGCAGCTTAGGGACGGGACAGGTCACTGAAGCTTTCTTT. Its protein product is CASSLGTGQVTEAFF.

A few counts support this clone. The V and J genes are TRBV20-1 and TRBJ2-7; D perhaps matches TRBD2 (5 bases). V lost 5 bases to trimming and J lost 6 bases, with 11 bases between them. Looked up from germline, CDR1 is DFQATT and CDR2 is SNEGSKA (reference sequence). This CDR3 has 11 residues. CDR3 sequence reads: CSAEGPREQYF. In nucleotides, the CDR3 is TGCAGTGCTGAGGGCCCACGCGAGCAGTACTTC.

The chain recombines TRBV6-6 with TRBJ2-2, with TRBD1 as a possible D gene (6 bases). CDR1 is MNHNY and CDR2 is SVGAGI in the germline V gene (reference sequence). The CDR3 runs 14 residues. V was trimmed by 6 bases and J by 0 bases, leaving 8 bases between them. CDR3 residues: CASSGTSNTGELFF. For the CDR3, the DNA is TGTGCCAGCAGCGGGACATCGAACACCGGGGAGCTGTTTTTT.

This clone has only a few counts. The chain has TRBV28 and TRBJ1-2; no clear D gene. V was clipped by 4 bases and J by 4 bases, with 7 bases between them. This CDR3 has 12 residues. The V gene's germline CDR1 is MDHEN and CDR2 SYDVKM. CDR3 nucleotide sequence: TGTGCCAGCAGTTCCCACAGCTATGGCTACACCTTC. Translated: CASSSHSYGYTF.

This clone was counted only a few times. The chain links TRBV4-1 to TRBJ1-5; D is ambiguous. The CDR3 runs to 16 residues. Germline V gene lookup returns CDR1 MGHRA and CDR2 YSYEKL. Deletions cut 1 base from V and 3 bases from J, with 13 bases between. This CDR3 reads CASSQAEGRTNQPQHF. The CDR3, as DNA: TGCGCCAGCAGCCAAGCGGAAGGGCGGACCAATCAGCCCCAGCATTTT.

This clone has only a few counts. This chain uses TRBV30 with TRBJ2-5; no firm D call. This CDR3 contains 18 residues. Trimming left V 0 bases short and J 0 bases short, with 20 bases between. CDR1 and CDR2 from the germline V gene are GTSNPN and SVGIG (reference sequence). This CDR3 reads CAWSVMGRRAEDQETQYF. CDR3 nucleotide sequence: TGTGCCTGGAGTGTAATGGGCCGCCGGGCAGAGGACCAAGAGACCCAGTACTTC.

V gene TRBV19 combines with J gene TRBJ2-2; D is unclear. The CDR3 is 15 residues long. V gave up 3 bases and J gave up 2 bases, with 10 bases separating them. The germline V gene encodes CDR1 LNHDA and CDR2 SQIVND (reference sequence). DNA for the CDR3: TGTGCCAGTAGTATTTCCCACAGTAACACCGGGGAGCTGTTTTTT. This encodes CASSISHSNTGELFF.

The chain recombines TRBV6-6 with TRBJ1-4, with 7 bases lining up with TRBD1. The CDR3 length is 15 residues. With V trimmed by 2 bases and J by 6 bases, 6 bases remained unmatched. Germline values: CDR1 MNHNY, CDR2 SVGAGI (reference sequence). The CDR3 protein is CASSYPQGRYEKLFF. The CDR3 DNA reads TGTGCCAGCAGTTACCCACAGGGGAGATATGAAAAACTGTTTTTT.

The chain recombines TRBV10-3 with TRBJ2-5; D is possibly TRBD2 (5 bases). The CDR3 extends over 13 amino acids. Germline loops: CDR1 ENHRY, CDR2 SYGVKD. The germline V and J ends were trimmed by 0 bases and 5 bases, with 7 bases remaining between them. CDR3 nucleotide sequence: TGTGCCATCAGTGAGTCAGGGAGCGAGACCCAGTACTTC. Protein: CAISESGSETQYF.

V gene TRBV29-1 combines with J gene TRBJ2-1, with TRBD2 matching 13 bases. The CDR3 totals 15 residues. V trimming: 3 bases; J trimming: 6 bases; junction bases outside the gene matches: 5. Germline V gives CDR1 SQVTM, CDR2 ANQGSEA. CDR3 DNA: TGCAGCGTTGATCGGACTAGCGGGAGAGGCAATGAGCAGTTCTTC. This translates into CSVDRTSGRGNEQFF.

V is TRBV7-9 and J is TRBJ1-2; 9 bases map to TRBD1. Germline-derived CDR1 and CDR2 are SEHNR and FQNEAQ (reference sequence). The CDR3 is made up of 12 amino acids. Germline trimming cut 5 bases from V and 8 bases from J; bases unmatched to any gene: 3. The CDR3 protein is CASSRTGVGYTF. In DNA, the CDR3 is TGTGCCAGCAGCAGGACAGGGGTAGGCTACACCTTC.

J is TRBJ1-5 and V is TRBV28; D not certain. This CDR3 has 14 amino acids. CDR1 MDHEN and CDR2 SYDVKM come from the germline V gene. V lost 7 bases and J lost 7, with 17 bases in between. CDR3 amino acids: CASKTGSTRQPQHF. DNA for the CDR3: TGTGCCAGCAAAACGGGATCTACCCGGCAGCCCCAGCATTTT.

The chain couples TRBV11-1 to TRBJ2-7; maybe TRBD2 (6 bases). CDR3 length equals 14 residues. Germline CDR1 SGHAT, CDR2 FQDESV (reference sequence). Trimming cost V 5 bases and J 3 bases, with 14 bases left between them. CDR3 sequence reads: CASSPPLANYEQYF. In DNA form, the CDR3 reads TGTGCCAGCAGCCCCCCCCTAGCGAACTACGAGCAGTACTTC.